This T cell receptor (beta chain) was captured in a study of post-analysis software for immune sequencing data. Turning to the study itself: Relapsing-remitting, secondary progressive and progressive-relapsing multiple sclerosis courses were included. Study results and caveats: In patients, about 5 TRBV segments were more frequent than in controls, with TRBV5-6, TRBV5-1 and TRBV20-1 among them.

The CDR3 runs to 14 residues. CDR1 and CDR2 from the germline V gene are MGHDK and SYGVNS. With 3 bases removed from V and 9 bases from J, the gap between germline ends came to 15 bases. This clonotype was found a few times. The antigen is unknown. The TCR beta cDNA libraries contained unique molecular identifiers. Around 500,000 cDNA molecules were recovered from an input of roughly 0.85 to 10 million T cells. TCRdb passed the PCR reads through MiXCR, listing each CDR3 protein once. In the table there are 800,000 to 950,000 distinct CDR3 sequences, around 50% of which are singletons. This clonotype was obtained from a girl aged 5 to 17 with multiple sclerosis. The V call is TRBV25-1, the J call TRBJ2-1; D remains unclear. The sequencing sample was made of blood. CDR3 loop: CASSDYMKVGEQFF. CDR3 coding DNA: TGTGCCAGCAGTGACTATATGAAGGTCGGTGAGCAGTTCTTC.